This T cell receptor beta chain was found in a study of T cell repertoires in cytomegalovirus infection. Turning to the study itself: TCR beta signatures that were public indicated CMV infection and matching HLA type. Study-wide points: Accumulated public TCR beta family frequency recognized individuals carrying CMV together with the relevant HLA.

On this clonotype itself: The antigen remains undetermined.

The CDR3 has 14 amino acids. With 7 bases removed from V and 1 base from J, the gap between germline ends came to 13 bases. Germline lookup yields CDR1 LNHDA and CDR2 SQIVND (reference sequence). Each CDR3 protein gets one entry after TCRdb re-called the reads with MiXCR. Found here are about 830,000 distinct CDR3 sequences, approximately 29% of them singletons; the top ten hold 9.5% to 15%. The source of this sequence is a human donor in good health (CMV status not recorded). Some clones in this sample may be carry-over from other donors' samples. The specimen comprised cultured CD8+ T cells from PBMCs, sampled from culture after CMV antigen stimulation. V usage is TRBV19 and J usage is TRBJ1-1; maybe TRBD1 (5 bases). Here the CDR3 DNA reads TGTGCCAGTAAGGGGAAGAGATGGAACACTGAAGCTTTCTTT. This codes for CASKGKRWNTEAFF.